Listed here is a single T cell receptor (beta chain). Its antigen is unidentified. V dropped 1 base and J dropped 1 base, with 10 bases sitting between them. Germline V lookup: CDR1 SGHRS, CDR2 YFSETQ. The CDR3 has 15 amino acids. The protocol was immunoSEQ multiplex PCR, while the TCRdb copy is restricted to in-frame clones and leaves out a portion. This sample yields about 180,000 clones, of which 85% are seen a single time; approximately 15% belongs to the top ten. The sample originates from a study of cytomegalovirus exposure and HLA in healthy donors. The wider study: Later analysis reported that the roughly 120 validation repertoires shared the platform of the roughly 670 first-cohort repertoires.

General observations from the study: In vitro assays verified that a few CMV-associated chains recognized CMV antigens specifically.

The donors were in the approximately 130-subject validation cohort, distinct from the approximately 700-subject first cohort. This chain connects TRBV5-1 to TRBJ2-3; weak D call: TRBD2 (5 bases). The receptor comes from a man between 18 and 35 years old in good health and CMV-seropositive. The sample consisted of PBMCs. Written as DNA, the CDR3 is TGCGCCAGCAGCTTGCGGGGTTTGGGCACAGATACGCAGTATTTT. It translates to CASSLRGLGTDTQYF.